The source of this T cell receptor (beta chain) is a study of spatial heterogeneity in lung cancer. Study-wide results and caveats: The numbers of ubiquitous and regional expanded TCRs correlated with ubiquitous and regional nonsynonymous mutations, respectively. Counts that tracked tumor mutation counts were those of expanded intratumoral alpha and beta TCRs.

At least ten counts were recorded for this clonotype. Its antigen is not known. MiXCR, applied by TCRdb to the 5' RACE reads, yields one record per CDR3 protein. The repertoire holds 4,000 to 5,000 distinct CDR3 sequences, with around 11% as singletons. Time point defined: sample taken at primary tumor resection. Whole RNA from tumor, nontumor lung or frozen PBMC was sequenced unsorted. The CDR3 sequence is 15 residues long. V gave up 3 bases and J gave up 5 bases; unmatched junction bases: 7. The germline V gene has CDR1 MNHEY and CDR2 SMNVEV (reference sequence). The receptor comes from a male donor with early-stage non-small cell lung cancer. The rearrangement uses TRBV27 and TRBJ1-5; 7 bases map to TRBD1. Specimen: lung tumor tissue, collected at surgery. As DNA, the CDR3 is TGTGCCAGCAGTTTGAGACAGGGTTTGGATCAGCCCCAGCATTTT. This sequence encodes CASSLRQGLDQPQHF.